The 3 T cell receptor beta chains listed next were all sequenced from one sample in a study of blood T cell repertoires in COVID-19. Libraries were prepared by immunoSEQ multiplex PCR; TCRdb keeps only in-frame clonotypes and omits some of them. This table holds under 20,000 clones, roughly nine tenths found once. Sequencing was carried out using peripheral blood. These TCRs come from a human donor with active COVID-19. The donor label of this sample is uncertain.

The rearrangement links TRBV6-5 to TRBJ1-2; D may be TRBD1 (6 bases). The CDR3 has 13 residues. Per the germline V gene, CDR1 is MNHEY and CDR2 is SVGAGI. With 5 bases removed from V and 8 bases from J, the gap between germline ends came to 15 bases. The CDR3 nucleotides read TGTGCCAGCAGTCGGGACACCTGGGACGGCTACACCTTC. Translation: CASSRDTWDGYTF.

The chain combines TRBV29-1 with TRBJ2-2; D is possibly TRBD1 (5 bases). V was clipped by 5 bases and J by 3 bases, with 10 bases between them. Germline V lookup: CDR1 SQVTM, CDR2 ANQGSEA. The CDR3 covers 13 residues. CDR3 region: CSVSQGDTGELFF. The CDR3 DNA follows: TGCAGCGTTAGCCAGGGCGACACCGGGGAGCTGTTTTTT.

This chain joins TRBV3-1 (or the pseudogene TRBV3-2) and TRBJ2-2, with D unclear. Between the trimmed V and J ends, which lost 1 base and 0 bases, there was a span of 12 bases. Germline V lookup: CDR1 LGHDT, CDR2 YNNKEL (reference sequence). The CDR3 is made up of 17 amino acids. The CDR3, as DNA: TGTGCCAGCAGCCAAGTATCTAGGCAGTCGAACACCGGGGAGCTGTTTTTT. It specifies CASSQVSRQSNTGELFF.